The rows below give T cell receptor beta chains drawn from one sample of a study of CD8 T cells in Susac syndrome. Using its own MiXCR run on the immunoSEQ multiplex PCR reads, TCRdb lists one record per CDR3 protein. Of 150,000 to 200,000 distinct CDR3 sequences listed, around 95% are singletons. Sample: CD4+ T cells from PBMCs. The receptors were sampled from a human donor in good health. Both conserved end residues are part of each CDR3. A D gene is named only where the DNA matches it firmly. Only some rows state a clone size, as once, few, many or a class for expanded clones.

V gene	J gene	clone size	D gene	CDR3 protein	CDR3 DNA
TRBV5-1	TRBJ2-5	.	TRBD1	CASSLPVGQGAETQYF	TGCGCCAGCAGCCTGCCGGTCGGACAGGGTGCGGAGACCCAGTACTTC
TRBV30	TRBJ2-5	.	.	CAWLHGETQYF	TGTGCCTGGTTGCATGGAGAGACCCAGTACTTC
TRBV6-5	TRBJ2-5	once	.	CASSYRAGETQYF	TGTGCCAGCAGTTACAGGGCTGGGGAGACCCAGTACTTC
TRBV7-8	TRBJ1-5	.	.	CASSSGGRSPQHF	TGTGCCAGCAGCTCGGGCGGTAGGTCGCCCCAGCATTTT
TRBV6-5	TRBJ1-5	.	.	CASSRGISNQPQHF	TGTGCCAGCAGTCGGGGGATTAGCAATCAGCCCCAGCATTTT
TRBV28	TRBJ2-1	.	.	CAVLGNSYNEQFF	TGTGCCGTCCTCGGCAATTCCTACAATGAGCAGTTCTTC
TRBV5-6	TRBJ2-1	.	.	CASSLASQGTYNEQFF	TGTGCCAGCAGCTTGGCCAGTCAGGGCACCTACAATGAGCAGTTCTTC
TRBV7-2	TRBJ2-7	.	.	CASSLVGRAYEQYF	TGTGCCAGCAGCTTAGTCGGCAGGGCTTACGAGCAGTACTTC
TRBV28	TRBJ2-3	.	TRBD1	CASSSTGYVGTDTQYF	TGTGCCAGCAGTTCGACAGGGTATGTTGGGACAGATACGCAGTATTTT
TRBV20-1	TRBJ2-3	.	.	CSALPDSSSTDTQYF	TGCAGTGCTCTGCCTGACAGTTCTAGCACAGATACGCAGTATTTT
TRBV7-9	TRBJ1-2	once	.	CASSLDRPYSGGYTF	TGTGCCAGCAGCTTAGACAGGCCTTATTCCGGTGGCTACACCTTC
TRBV7-9	TRBJ1-2	once	TRBD1	CASRDRVDGYTF	TGTGCCAGCAGGGACAGGGTGGATGGCTACACCTTC
TRBV3-1	TRBJ2-7	.	TRBD1	CASSSGRGPYEQYF	TGTGCCAGCAGCTCCGGCAGGGGGCCCTACGAGCAGTACTTC
TRBV30	TRBJ1-4	.	TRBD1	CAWTRGRREKLFF	TGTGCCTGGACTAGGGGGCGCAGGGAAAAACTGTTTTTT
TRBV3-1	TRBJ2-3	.	.	CASTPHPTDTQYF	TGTGCCAGCACCCCCCACCCCACAGATACGCAGTATTTT
TRBV2	TRBJ1-6	.	.	CASSVDSPLLNSPLHF	TGTGCCAGCAGTGTGGACAGTCCGCTTCTAAATTCACCCCTCCACTTT
TRBV3-1	TRBJ2-5	.	.	CASSQYRSKETQYF	TGTGCCAGCTCCCAATATCGGAGCAAGGAGACCCAGTACTTC
TRBV3-1	TRBJ1-3	.	.	CASSPSRGNTIYF	TGTGCCAGCAGCCCAAGCAGGGGAAACACCATATATTTT